Here is one TCR beta chain with its context. The table came from immunoSEQ multiplex PCR; TCRdb's copy has only in-frame clones and leaves some out. The data hold about 710,000 clones, with 72% observed a single time. This CDR3 is built from 15 residues. The source of the sample is a study of shared clonotypes between healthy human individuals. The specimen was memory CD4+ T cells sorted from blood. Subset here: CD45RA-negative fraction. The clonotype was recovered from a woman aged 25 to 39 in good health. V gene TRBV21-1 combines with J gene TRBJ1-5; the table's D gene call, TRBD1, was not cross checked with the DNA. TRBV21-1 is termed a pseudogene. CDR3 sequence: CASSGTGYSNQPQHF. For the CDR3, the DNA is TGTGCCAGCAGCGGTACAGGGTATAGCAATCAGCCCCAGCATTTT.